The following is a T cell receptor beta chain sequence with its context. What it binds is unknown. Some clones are missing from TCRdb's copy, which holds only in-frame ones; the method was immunoSEQ multiplex PCR. This sample has roughly 90,000 clones; 93% occur once, and the top ten carry 1% to 1.4%. This entry is derived from a study of cytomegalovirus exposure and HLA in healthy donors. Study results and caveats: Through in vitro validation, a few CMV-associated chains were shown to be specific for CMV antigens. Approximately 160 TCR beta chains were listed as cytomegalovirus-associated.

This CDR3 is built from 14 residues. Deletions cut 6 bases from V and 4 bases from J, with 16 bases between. Germline loops: CDR1 MDHEN, CDR2 SYDVKM. The donors were part of the validation cohort, which consisted of roughly 120 subjects and was separate from the first cohort of 666 subjects. The clonotype was recovered from a woman aged 30 to 39 in good health and CMV-seropositive. Sequencing was done on a sample of PBMCs. This chain uses TRBV28 with TRBJ2-7, with D possibly matching TRBD1 (6 bases). CDR3 loop: CASRTPGQVYEQYF. DNA of the CDR3: TGTGCCAGCAGGACACCGGGACAAGTATACGAGCAGTACTTC.